These 3 T cell receptor beta chains came from one sample sequenced in a study of PD-L1 blockade in urothelial cancer. Generated by immunoSEQ multiplex PCR, the TCRdb table keeps only in-frame clones and is missing some. The sample records roughly 50,000 clones, around 90% being singletons. The sample here was PBMCs, taken around atezolizumab (anti-PD-L1) treatment. These receptors came from a man aged 60 to 75 with urothelial cancer.

This chain links TRBV25-1 with TRBJ1-5; 7 bases agree with TRBD1. Germline values: CDR1 MGHDK, CDR2 SYGVNS. The V and J ends lost 7 bases and 0 bases, in that order; junction bases with no gene match: 9. This CDR3 contains 16 residues. The CDR3, as DNA: TGTGCCAGCATACGACAGGGACTCTATAGCAATCAGCCCCAGCATTTT. Its translation is CASIRQGLYSNQPQHF.

As DNA, the CDR3 is TGTGCCACCAGCTTCTCCCGGACAGGATATGGCTACACCTTC. Its protein product is CATSFSRTGYGYTF. V gene TRBV15 combines with J gene TRBJ1-2, with TRBD1 matching 7 bases. The germline gives CDR1 LNHNV, CDR2 YYDKDF (reference sequence). This CDR3 has 14 residues. V trimming: 5 bases; J trimming: 5 bases; junction bases outside the gene matches: 8.

The chain carries TRBV28 and TRBJ2-7; perhaps TRBD2 as D (5 bases). The CDR3 contains 15 residues. CDR1 is MDHEN and CDR2 is SYDVKM in the germline V gene. Trimming shortened V by 1 base and J by 3 bases, and 13 bases separated the two germline ends. DNA for the CDR3: TGTGCCAGCAGTTTATTCGGGGAAGGTGGCTACGAGCAGTACTTC. It encodes CASSLFGEGGYEQYF.